Included here is one TCR beta chain sequence, with context. Its target is unknown. Sequenced by immunoSEQ multiplex PCR; TCRdb stores in-frame clones only, minus some. Of tens of thousands of clones in the sample, 70% to 90% were seen once. This specimen belongs to a study of siplizumab effects on memory and regulatory T cells. Across a few donor pairs, the naive, memory, effector memory and TEMRA subsets were sequenced without stimulation. General study points: Researchers did not confirm the suppressive function of proliferating Tregs from siplizumab cultures. Apparently more diverse than memory cells, naive T cells also seemed major alloresponse contributors.

This receptor was identified in a human donor in good health. Material: naive CD4+ T cells sorted from blood.

CDR3 in amino acids: CASSNPGGGETQYF. The CDR3 region has the DNA TGTGCCAGCAGCAACCCAGGAGGGGGAGAGACCCAGTACTTC. The chain is built from TRBV7-9 and TRBJ2-5; D could derive from TRBD1 or TRBD2 (6 bases each). The V end was cut by 5 bases, the J end by 4 bases, with 14 bases between. This CDR3 has 14 residues. Germline CDR1 SEHNR, CDR2 FQNEAQ (reference sequence). Complete variable domain (other parts from reference TRBV7-9 and TRBJ2-5): DTGVSQNPRHKITKRGQNVTFRCDPISEHNRLYWYRQTLGQGPEFLTYFQNEAQLEKSRLLSDRFSAERPKGSFSTLEIQRTEQGDSAMYLCASSNPGGGETQYFGPGTRLLVL.